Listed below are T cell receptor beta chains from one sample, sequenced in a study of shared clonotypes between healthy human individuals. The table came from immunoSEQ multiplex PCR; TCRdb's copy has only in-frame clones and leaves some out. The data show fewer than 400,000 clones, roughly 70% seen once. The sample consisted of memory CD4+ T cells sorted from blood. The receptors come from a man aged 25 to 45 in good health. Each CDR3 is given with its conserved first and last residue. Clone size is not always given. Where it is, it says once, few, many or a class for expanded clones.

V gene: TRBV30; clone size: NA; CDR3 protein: CAWSGGLDYEQYF
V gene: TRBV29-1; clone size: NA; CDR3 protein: CSVLGGRDSNEQFF
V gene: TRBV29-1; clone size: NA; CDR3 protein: CSVGFAVQETQYF
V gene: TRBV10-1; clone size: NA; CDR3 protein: CASSGRGLYEQYF
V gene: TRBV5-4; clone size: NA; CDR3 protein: CASSSKSWAMNTEAFF
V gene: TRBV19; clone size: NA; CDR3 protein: CASNTRAYNEKLFF
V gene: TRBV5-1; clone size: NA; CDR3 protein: CASSPAGTGSMETQYF
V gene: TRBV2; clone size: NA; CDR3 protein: CASRGLRQDNQPQHF
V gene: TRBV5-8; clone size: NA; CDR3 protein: CASSRDIYEQYF
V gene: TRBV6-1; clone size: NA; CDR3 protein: CASSPKGLAGDTQYF
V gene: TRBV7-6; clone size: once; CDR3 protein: CASSLAPGRNTGELFF
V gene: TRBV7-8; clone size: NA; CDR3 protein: CASRIPGTGSGGYTF
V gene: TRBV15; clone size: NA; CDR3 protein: CATSREAGFYNEQFF
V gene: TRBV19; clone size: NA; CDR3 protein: CASSRQGVIAGELFF
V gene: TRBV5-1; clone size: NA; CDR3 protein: CASSLPGQGTKNTEAFF
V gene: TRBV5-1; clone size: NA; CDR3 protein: CASSSTSGTINEQFF
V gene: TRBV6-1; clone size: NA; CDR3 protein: CASTWNTEAFF
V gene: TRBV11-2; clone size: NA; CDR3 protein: CASSLDLADTQYF
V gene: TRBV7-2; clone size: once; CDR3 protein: CASRLRGTADTQYF
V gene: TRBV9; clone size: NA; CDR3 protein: CASSVDRGGTMNTEAFF
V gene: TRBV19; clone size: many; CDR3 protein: CASRRRSSSTDTQYF
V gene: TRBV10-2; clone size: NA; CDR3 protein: CASSHVTAGQETQYF
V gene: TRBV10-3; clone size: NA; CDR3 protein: CAIKAPAMDTQYF
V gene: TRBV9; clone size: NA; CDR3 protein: CASSVGLWDSPLHF
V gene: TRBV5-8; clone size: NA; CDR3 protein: CASSLGESSGNTIYF
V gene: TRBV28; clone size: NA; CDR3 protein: CASSLSAEAFF
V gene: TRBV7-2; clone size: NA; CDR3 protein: CASSLGPVPDTQYF
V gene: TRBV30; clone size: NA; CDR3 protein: CAWSLRVGETQYF
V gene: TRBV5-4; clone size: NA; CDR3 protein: CASRDATRSTDTQYF
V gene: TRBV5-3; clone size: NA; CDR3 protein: CARSLAPATVQGNTEAFF
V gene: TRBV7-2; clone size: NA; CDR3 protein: CASSLGPSSYEQYF
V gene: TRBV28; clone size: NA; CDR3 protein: CASSPIGRGSYEQYF
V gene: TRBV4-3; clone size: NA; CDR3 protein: CASSQGTGADYEQYF
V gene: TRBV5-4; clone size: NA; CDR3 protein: CASSLGQGVSLTGYTF
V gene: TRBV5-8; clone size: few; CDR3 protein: CASSIPGQGSEKLFF
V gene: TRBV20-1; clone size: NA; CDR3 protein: CSASDSGKQYF
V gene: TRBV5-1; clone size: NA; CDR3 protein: CASTITGGLSTDTQYF
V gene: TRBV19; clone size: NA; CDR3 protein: CASSIQGRQVNEQFF
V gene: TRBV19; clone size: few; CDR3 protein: CASSGGPVRDTEAFF
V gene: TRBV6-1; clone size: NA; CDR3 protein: CASRGAENQPQHF
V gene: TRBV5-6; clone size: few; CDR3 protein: CASTQDRANIQYF
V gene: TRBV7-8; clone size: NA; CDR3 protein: CASSSGLKQFF
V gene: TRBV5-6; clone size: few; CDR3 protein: CASSPSAGQGQPQHF
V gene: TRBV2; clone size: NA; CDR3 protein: CASSGQLVSYEQYF
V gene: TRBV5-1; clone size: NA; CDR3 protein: CASSQGGSGHETQYF
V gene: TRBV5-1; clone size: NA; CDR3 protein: CASSSGQGGGEAFF
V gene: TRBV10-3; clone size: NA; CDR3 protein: CAISVKQGKNTEAFF
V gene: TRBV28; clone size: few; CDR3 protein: CASSLSREFTQYF
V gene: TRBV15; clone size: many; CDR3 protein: CATSRDFSQPYEQYF
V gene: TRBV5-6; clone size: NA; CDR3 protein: CASSLTDQETQYF
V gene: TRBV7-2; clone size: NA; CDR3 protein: CASSLGWRSQETQYF
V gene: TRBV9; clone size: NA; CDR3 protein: CASSVDRASSYNEQFF
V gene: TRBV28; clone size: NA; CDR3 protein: CASTLKGRGGYTF
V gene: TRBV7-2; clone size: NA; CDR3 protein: CASSPLGQYQETQYF
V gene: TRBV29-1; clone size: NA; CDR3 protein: CSASGLGGGGEQFF
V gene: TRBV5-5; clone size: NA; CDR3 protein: CASSSITGTGGAGNQPQHF
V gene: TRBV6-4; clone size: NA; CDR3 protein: CASSRDTSYEQYF
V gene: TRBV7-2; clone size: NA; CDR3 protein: CASSRDRTDTGELFF
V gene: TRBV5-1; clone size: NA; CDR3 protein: CASSTGDSPLHF
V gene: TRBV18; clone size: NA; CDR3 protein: CASSRDTASPYF